The 6 T cell receptor beta chains given below trace back to one sample, sequenced in a study of blood T cell repertoires in COVID-19 (dated by TCRdb to the early 2020s). Library prep was done by the immunoSEQ multiplex PCR assay. In TCRdb, the immuneACCESS table is reduced to in-frame sequences with V and J assigned. These tables do not hold every clone; where another copy was compared, an unresolved V gene accounts for under half, and the others remain unexplained. The table for this sample lists 120,000 to 150,000 clones; about 70% of them were counted only once. The top ten clonotypes cover about 12% of the sample. The sample consisted of peripheral blood. The source is a man older than 75 with acute or convalescent COVID-19.

This clone turned up a few times. The chain is built from TRBV28 and TRBJ2-7; TRBD1 might be the D (7 bases). V was trimmed by 3 bases and J by 7 bases, leaving 22 bases between them. The CDR3 length is 16 residues. CDR1 MDHEN and CDR2 SYDVKM come from the germline V gene. CDR3 sequence reads: CASSLVAGGPFREQYF. Here the CDR3 DNA reads TGTGCCAGCAGTTTGGTGGCAGGGGGGCCGTTTCGGGAGCAGTACTTC.

The chain couples TRBV5-6 to TRBJ2-7; a weak D match, TRBD2 (7 bases). Trimming shortened V by 2 bases and J by 7 bases, and 16 bases separated the two germline ends. Germline loops: CDR1 SGHDT, CDR2 YYEEEE. This CDR3 region has 14 residues. The chain's CDR3 is CASSLGGDFWEQYF. CDR3 nucleotides: TGTGCCAGCAGCTTAGGGGGGGATTTTTGGGAGCAGTACTTC.

The chain recombines TRBV11-2 with TRBJ2-7, with D possibly being TRBD2 (6 bases). The germline V and J ends were trimmed by 5 bases and 6 bases, with 23 bases remaining between them. The CDR3 is 16 residues long. Germline V gene lookup returns CDR1 SGHAT and CDR2 FQNNGV. The CDR3 reads CASSQYGRLAGSEQYF. The CDR3 DNA follows: TGTGCCAGCAGCCAATACGGACGGCTCGCGGGGAGCGAGCAGTACTTC.

This rearrangement joins TRBV5-6 to TRBJ2-7, with 8 bases identical to TRBD1. The CDR3 has 14 residues. V lost 4 bases and J lost 1; bases outside the gene matches: 4. CDR1 is SGHDT, CDR2 YYEEEE, per germline. The CDR3 region is CASSPGGDSYEQYF. DNA of the CDR3: TGTGCCAGCAGCCCAGGGGGCGATTCCTACGAGCAGTACTTC.

The gene calls are TRBV2 and TRBJ1-1, with no clear D. Germline V gives CDR1 SNHLY, CDR2 FYNNEI. The CDR3 runs to 16 residues. V was cut by 2 bases and J by 0 bases, with 13 bases left in between. The CDR3 is CASSEFPNTMNTEAFF. CDR3 in DNA: TGTGCCAGCAGTGAATTCCCCAACACCATGAACACTGAAGCTTTCTTT.

This clone has more than one count but fewer than ten. The V gene is TRBV4-1, the J gene TRBJ2-7, with TRBD1 matching 11 bases. The germline V gene encodes CDR1 MGHRA and CDR2 YSYEKL. The trim removed 3 bases at V and 3 bases at J, leaving 4 bases unmatched. This CDR3 is 15 amino acids long. The CDR3 DNA sequence: TGCGCCAGCAGCCACCCCGGGACAGGGGGCTACGAGCAGTACTTC. It codes for CASSHPGTGGYEQYF.